This is a list of T cell receptor beta chains from one sample in a study of long-term antiretroviral therapy in people with HIV. The protocol was immunoSEQ multiplex PCR, while the TCRdb copy is restricted to in-frame clones and leaves out a portion. Of around 15,000 clones in the sample, approximately 93% were seen once. The sample here was unsorted PBMCs, taken 0.6 years after starting antiretroviral therapy. The receptors derive from a woman aged 40 to 50 with HIV. Both conserved end residues are trimmed from each CDR3. Each record gives: J gene, V gene, CDR3 protein.

J gene: TRBJ2-7; V gene: TRBV29-1; CDR3 protein: SVVPGRSSYEQY
J gene: TRBJ1-2; V gene: TRBV6-5; CDR3 protein: ATLPGIGKGYT
J gene: TRBJ1-2; V gene: TRBV9; CDR3 protein: ASSSEGGGLLGYGYT
J gene: TRBJ1-2; V gene: TRBV19; CDR3 protein: ASSAVAGTGGSYGYT
J gene: TRBJ2-1; V gene: TRBV7-9; CDR3 protein: ASIVTGENNEQF
J gene: TRBJ1-5; V gene: TRBV6-6; CDR3 protein: ASSPDSLQPQH
J gene: TRBJ1-5; V gene: TRBV7-8; CDR3 protein: ASSLRWSNQPQH
J gene: TRBJ2-7; V gene: TRBV11-2; CDR3 protein: ASSPRDRGPYEQY
J gene: TRBJ2-7; V gene: TRBV7-2; CDR3 protein: ASSSKGTGATEQY
J gene: TRBJ2-5; V gene: TRBV5-4; CDR3 protein: ASSSVGRPQETQY
J gene: TRBJ1-6; V gene: TRBV19; CDR3 protein: ASTTPRDRAHNSPLH
J gene: TRBJ2-5; V gene: TRBV30; CDR3 protein: AWSVGGTLAGETQY
J gene: TRBJ1-6; V gene: TRBV5-6; CDR3 protein: ASSLGGGNNNSPLH
J gene: TRBJ2-5; V gene: TRBV7-2; CDR3 protein: ASSLGQGETQY
J gene: TRBJ1-1; V gene: TRBV19; CDR3 protein: ASSTDRMNTEAF
J gene: TRBJ1-3; V gene: TRBV7-2; CDR3 protein: ASSLAGTGNTIY
J gene: TRBJ1-2; V gene: TRBV4-1; CDR3 protein: ASRRQGYGYT
J gene: TRBJ2-2; V gene: TRBV4-3; CDR3 protein: ASSMGATYTGELF
J gene: TRBJ2-7; V gene: TRBV5-1; CDR3 protein: ASSLQVSSYEQY
J gene: TRBJ2-7; V gene: TRBV4-2; CDR3 protein: ASSQDRDEQY
J gene: TRBJ2-5; V gene: TRBV7-2; CDR3 protein: ASRGRGNQETQY
J gene: TRBJ1-1; V gene: TRBV19; CDR3 protein: ASSATLEGLPV
J gene: TRBJ2-5; V gene: TRBV25-1; CDR3 protein: ASSARDYSQETQY
J gene: TRBJ2-5; V gene: TRBV6-6; CDR3 protein: ASTNQLMGAETQY
J gene: TRBJ2-5; V gene: TRBV4-1; CDR3 protein: ASSPRLAGMQETQY
J gene: TRBJ1-2; V gene: TRBV18; CDR3 protein: ASSLRQGDGYT
J gene: TRBJ1-1; V gene: TRBV29-1; CDR3 protein: SVRAGTNTEAF
J gene: TRBJ2-2; V gene: TRBV4-3; CDR3 protein: ASSQVGGSGELF
J gene: TRBJ1-1; V gene: TRBV7-9; CDR3 protein: ASTLRGSPNTEAF
J gene: TRBJ2-2; V gene: TRBV5-4; CDR3 protein: ASSPVSGAPGELF
J gene: TRBJ1-1; V gene: TRBV29-1; CDR3 protein: SVSSGFNTEAF
J gene: TRBJ2-2; V gene: TRBV6-6; CDR3 protein: ATSRGPTTGELF
J gene: TRBJ2-5; V gene: TRBV27; CDR3 protein: ASSFDPQGARETQY
J gene: TRBJ2-3; V gene: TRBV5-5; CDR3 protein: ASSLETDTQY
J gene: TRBJ2-7; V gene: TRBV18; CDR3 protein: ASSPATSGGDSSYEQY
J gene: TRBJ2-2; V gene: TRBV2; CDR3 protein: ASTYTGTGGLNTGELF
J gene: TRBJ1-1; V gene: TRBV5-1; CDR3 protein: ASSLGQGRTEAF
J gene: TRBJ2-5; V gene: TRBV6-5; CDR3 protein: ASSFGGAGETQY
J gene: TRBJ1-2; V gene: TRBV18; CDR3 protein: ASSPPTDYYGYT
J gene: TRBJ1-4; V gene: TRBV7-9; CDR3 protein: ASSSPNEKLF
J gene: TRBJ2-3; V gene: TRBV6-4; CDR3 protein: ASSEVEGTDTQY
J gene: TRBJ1-6; V gene: TRBV19; CDR3 protein: ASSTLQGGSPLH
J gene: TRBJ1-2; V gene: TRBV2; CDR3 protein: ASNRQGYGYT
J gene: TRBJ1-5; V gene: TRBV19; CDR3 protein: ASSTGQVGNQPQH
J gene: TRBJ2-7; V gene: TRBV4-1; CDR3 protein: ASSTEGGTGTYEQY
J gene: TRBJ1-4; V gene: TRBV5-4; CDR3 protein: ASSRAGTREKLF
J gene: TRBJ2-3; V gene: TRBV7-2; CDR3 protein: ASSISRADTQY
J gene: TRBJ2-3; V gene: TRBV4-1; CDR3 protein: ASSQVPQGVFDTQY
J gene: TRBJ2-3; V gene: TRBV7-9; CDR3 protein: ASSLNWESGATDTQY